Below, 28 T cell receptor beta chains from the same sample are listed, as sequenced in a study of molecular identifiers for immune sequencing clone quantification. MiXCR, run by TCRdb on the PCR reads, gives a single entry per CDR3 protein. Among approximately 550,000 distinct CDR3 sequences listed, under 30% were seen once. Sequenced: naive CD8+ T cells from blood, with Jurkat cell RNA spiked in. Specified subset: FACS-sorted CD8+CD4-CCR7+CD45RA+ naive T cells. The origin of the receptors is a human donor in good health. Some libraries in this study had Jurkat cell RNA spiked in.

This chain links TRBV5-6 with TRBJ1-5, with 7 bases matching TRBD1. V shed 4 bases, J shed 0 bases, and the junction held 7 bases outside the gene matches. In germline, CDR1 is SGHDT, CDR2 YYEEEE. The CDR3 has 16 amino acids. Here the CDR3 DNA reads TGTGCCAGCAGCCGACAGGGCCTCAATAGCAATCAGCCCCAGCATTTT. Amino acid sequence: CASSRQGLNSNQPQHF.

This clonotype was seen ten or more times. The rearrangement links TRBV7-9 to TRBJ1-3; D perhaps matches TRBD1 (6 bases). The V gene lost 4 bases and the J gene lost 8 bases, with 24 bases spanning the gap. This CDR3 region has 17 residues. Germline V gene data show CDR1 as SEHNR and CDR2 as FQNEAQ (reference sequence). The CDR3 region is CASSSIRQDLLGDTIYF. For the CDR3, the DNA is TGTGCCAGCAGCTCGATCCGACAGGACCTTCTCGGAGACACCATATATTTT.

This clonotype was recorded a few times. The chain links TRBV12-3 or TRBV12-4 to TRBJ2-7, with D hard to call. The CDR3 extends over 13 amino acids. Trimming cost V 5 bases and J 4 bases, with 12 bases left between them. This CDR3 reads CASSPRKAYEQYF. The CDR3 nucleotides read TGTGCCAGCAGTCCAAGGAAAGCATACGAGCAGTACTTC.

Details on this clonotype: A much larger clone is a single base away; this may be a read error. The CDR3 sequence: CSVGDMGQGQYF. The CDR3 nucleotides are TGCAGCGTTGGAGATATGGGGCAGGGGCAGTACTTC. This chain connects TRBV29-1 to TRBJ2-7; tentatively, D is TRBD1 (5 bases). Per germline, CDR1 SQVTM and CDR2 ANQGSEA. CDR3 length: 12 amino acids. V lost 4 bases, J lost 9 bases, and 16 bases lay in between.

On this clonotype itself: A clone one base away is much larger, so this may be a read error. This chain joins TRBV7-6 and TRBJ2-5, with 7 nucleotides matching TRBD2. The CDR3 totals 16 residues. Germline V gives CDR1 SGHVS, CDR2 FNYEAQ. DNA of the CDR3: TGTGCCAGCAGCTACGGGACTACGGAACCCCAAGAGACCCTGTACTTC. Encoded protein: CASSYGTTEPQETLYF.

V and J are TRBV27 and TRBJ2-5; D not certain. CDR3 size: 13 residues. Germline lookup yields CDR1 MNHEY and CDR2 SMNVEV (reference sequence). The germline V and J ends were trimmed by 0 bases and 4 bases, with 6 bases remaining between them. The DNA for the CDR3 is TGTGCCAGCAGTTTATCGCACCCAGAGACCCAGTACTTC. Its translation: CASSLSHPETQYF.

This clonotype was picked up many times. This CDR3 reads CASSPDGLNTEAFF. CDR3 nucleotide sequence: TGTGCCAGCAGCCCGGACGGTCTGAACACTGAAGCTTTCTTT. The rearrangement links TRBV12-3 or TRBV12-4 to TRBJ1-1; D unresolved. V was cut by 6 bases and J by 0 bases, with 11 bases left in between. The CDR3 runs to 14 residues.

In regard to this clonotype: Sequence at one end of the junction differs from germline and may be a read error. The chain has TRBV20-1 and TRBJ2-3, with D possibly matching TRBD2 (6 bases). The CDR3 length is 13 residues. The germline V gene has CDR1 DFQATT and CDR2 SNEGSKA (reference sequence). The chain's CDR3 is CGAFSGSTDTQYF. In DNA, the CDR3 is TGCGGTGCTTTTAGCGGATCCACAGATACGCAGTATTTT.

V is TRBV28 and J is TRBJ2-2; 8 bases align to TRBD2. The CDR3 sequence is 16 residues long. Germline V gene lookup returns CDR1 MDHEN and CDR2 SYDVKM. With V trimmed by 1 base and J by 6 bases, 7 bases remained unmatched. The CDR3 sequence: CASSLYREGPSGELFF. The DNA for the CDR3 is TGTGCCAGCAGTTTATACCGGGAGGGCCCTTCCGGGGAGCTGTTTTTT.

This sequence joins TRBV12-3 or TRBV12-4 and TRBJ2-5; 10 nucleotides agree with TRBD2. V dropped 1 base and J dropped 3; count of bases not matched to a gene: 14. The CDR3 contains 19 residues. CDR3 bases: TGTGCCAGCAGTTTAGAGAGGGCCAGCGGGGGGGGTGGAAAAGAGACCCAGTACTTC. Residues: CASSLERASGGGGKETQYF.

At least ten counts were recorded for this clonotype. J is TRBJ2-3 and V is TRBV9; D is undetermined. This CDR3 region has 13 residues. Trimming pared 0 bases from V and 3 bases from J, leaving 5 bases between. CDR1 SGDLS and CDR2 YYNGEE come from the germline V gene. The CDR3 spells CASSVEGTDTQYF. CDR3 nucleotides: TGTGCCAGCAGCGTAGAAGGAACAGATACGCAGTATTTT. Supplemented by reference TRBV9 and TRBJ2-3, the full variable domain reads DSGVTQTPKHLITATGQRVTLRCSPRSGDLSVYWYQQSLDQGLQFLIQYYNGEERAKGNILERFSAQQFPDLHSELNLSSLELGDSALYFCASSVEGTDTQYFGPGTRLTVL.

This clonotype came up a few times. V is TRBV6-2 or TRBV6-3 and J is TRBJ1-6; a possible D gene is TRBD1 (6 bases). From germline, CDR1 is MNHEY and CDR2 SVGEGT. There are 13 residues in the CDR3. With 6 bases removed from V and 14 bases from J, the gap between germline ends came to 17 bases. The CDR3 sequence is CASRPGGGLALHF. The CDR3 nucleotides read TGTGCCAGCAGGCCCGGAGGGGGGCTGGCCCTCCACTTT.

This clonotype was picked up a small number of times. The chain has TRBV7-9 and TRBJ1-6, with a tentative D call TRBD1 (6 bases). The CDR3 totals 16 residues. In germline, CDR1 is SEHNR, CDR2 FQNEAQ (reference sequence). Trimming took 6 bases from V and 5 from J, leaving 17 bases between them. CDR3 DNA sequence: TGTGCCAGCAGTTACCTTACAGGGAACCATAATTCACCCCTCCACTTT. Encoded protein: CASSYLTGNHNSPLHF.

The V and J genes are TRBV7-9 and TRBJ1-5; possible D gene TRBD1, 5 bases. The germline V gene has CDR1 SEHNR and CDR2 FQNEAQ (reference sequence). The CDR3 is made up of 15 amino acids. The germline V and J ends were trimmed by 4 bases and 5 bases, with 15 bases remaining between them. As DNA, the CDR3 is TGTGCCAGCAGCTCATCCAGGGTTCAAGATCAGCCCCAGCATTTT. It yields the protein CASSSSRVQDQPQHF.

On this clonotype itself: This may stem from a read error, because a much larger clone lies one nucleotide away. The CDR3 coding sequence is TGTGCCAGCTGCTTAGCGACAGATCCCGATGAAAAACTGTTTTTT. Its protein product is CASCLATDPDEKLFF. This chain connects TRBV7-9 to TRBJ1-4, with D maybe TRBD1 (5 bases). Germline V gene data show CDR1 as SEHNR and CDR2 as FQNEAQ (reference sequence). The CDR3 spans 15 residues.

The table lists this clonotype with a few counts. The rearrangement joins TRBV2 to TRBJ2-2; 8 bases line up with TRBD1. This CDR3 comprises 15 residues. J gave up 5 bases and V 6 bases, and 8 bases lay outside the gene matches. Germline V gene lookup returns CDR1 SNHLY and CDR2 FYNNEI. The CDR3, as DNA: TGTGCCAGCAGGGACAGGGTCGGGATTACCGGGGAGCTGTTTTTT. Its translation: CASRDRVGITGELFF.

This rearrangement joins TRBV27 to TRBJ2-7, with 9 bases fitting TRBD1. The CDR3 loop spans 15 amino acids. V lost 2 bases and J lost 3; bases outside the gene matches: 5. Germline lookup yields CDR1 MNHEY and CDR2 SMNVEV (reference sequence). The CDR3 nucleotides are TGTGCCAGCAGTTTACCGGGACAGGGAATCTACGAGCAGTACTTC. Its translation: CASSLPGQGIYEQYF.

This clonotype appeared a few times. The rearrangement uses TRBV6-2 or TRBV6-3 and TRBJ2-5; weak D call: TRBD2 (5 bases). The length of the CDR3 is 15 residues. With 7 bases removed from V and 2 bases from J, the gap between germline ends came to 17 bases. Germline V gene sequence: CDR1 MNHEY, CDR2 SVGEGT. The CDR3 here is CASTINGGGQETQYF. In nucleotides, the CDR3 is TGTGCCAGCACTATCAACGGAGGCGGACAAGAGACCCAGTACTTC.

In this sample, this clonotype turned up a few times. The chain couples TRBV7-8 to TRBJ2-3, with no clear D. This CDR3 contains 13 residues. Germline V gene data show CDR1 as SGHVS and CDR2 as FQNEAQ. V was cut by 5 bases and J by 2 bases, with 8 bases left in between. The CDR3 coding sequence is TGTGCCAGCAGCCCCCTTCACACAGATACGCAGTATTTT. Its protein product is CASSPLHTDTQYF.

This clonotype was seen more than once but under ten times. Since a much larger clone is just one base distant, this may be a read error. This chain links TRBV5-1 with TRBJ1-2, with D possibly matching TRBD1 (5 bases). CDR3 size: 13 residues. The V gene lost 4 bases and the J gene lost 2 bases, with 9 bases spanning the gap. Looked up from germline, CDR1 is SGHRS and CDR2 is YFSETQ. CDR3 in amino acids: CASSPGRNYGYTF. Here the CDR3 DNA reads TGCGCCAGCAGCCCGGGACGGAACTATGGCTACACCTTC.

This chain uses TRBV3-1 with TRBJ2-3, with TRBD2 identical over 9 bases. Germline-derived CDR1 and CDR2 are LGHDT and YNNKEL (reference sequence). The CDR3 contains 16 residues. Trimming at V came to 4 bases and at J to 1 base, leaving 6 bases not matched to a gene. CDR3 coding DNA: TGTGCCAGCAGCCGAATAGCGGGGGTGGGCACAGATACGCAGTATTTT. Protein sequence: CASSRIAGVGTDTQYF.

This clonotype was found many times. In DNA form, the CDR3 reads TGTGCCAGCAGTTTATCTTTTCAGGGGATGAACACTGAAGCTTTCTTT. Translating it yields CASSLSFQGMNTEAFF. This chain links TRBV28 with TRBJ1-1; tentative D call: TRBD1 (6 bases). The CDR3 is 16 amino acids. V lost 1 base and J 0 bases, leaving 12 bases between the germline ends. The germline gives CDR1 MDHEN, CDR2 SYDVKM.

This clonotype has only a few counts. J is TRBJ2-7 and V is TRBV7-9; 11 positions agree with TRBD2. The CDR3 spans 15 residues. CDR1 is SEHNR, CDR2 FQNEAQ, per germline (reference sequence). V was pared by 4 bases and J by 7 bases, with 9 bases of the junction left unmatched. The CDR3 sequence: CASSSGLAAEREQYF. The CDR3 nucleotides read TGTGCCAGCAGCTCGGGACTAGCGGCCGAAAGGGAGCAGTACTTC.

With respect to this clonotype: At one end the junction does not follow the germline gene, possibly because of a read error. The chain links TRBV7-2 to TRBJ2-5; perhaps TRBD2 as D (7 bases). Germline lookup yields CDR1 SGHTA and CDR2 FQGNSA. The CDR3 loop spans 15 amino acids. The CDR3 DNA reads as TGTGCCCGCAGCTTAGGGGGGGGGGGCCGAGAGACCCAGTACTTC. It translates to CARSLGGGGRETQYF.

With respect to this clonotype: A read error may be the cause here, since a much bigger clone is one base away. The chain combines TRBV20-1 with TRBJ2-7, with no clear D. CDR1 is DFQATT, CDR2 SNEGSKA, per germline (reference sequence). CDR3 size: 12 residues. CDR3 nucleotide sequence: TGCAGTGCCACAGCCCTTGGTTACGAGCAGGACTTC. This encodes CSATALGYEQDF.

This clonotype has a handful of counts. The chain has TRBV19 and TRBJ1-3, with 7 positions matching TRBD1. The CDR3 consists of 17 residues. CDR1 LNHDA and CDR2 SQIVND come from the germline V gene (reference sequence). V lost 3 bases to trimming and J lost 0 bases; unmatched junction nucleotides: 8. In DNA, the CDR3 is TGTGCCAGTAGTATCGGAACAGGGGCCATCTCTGGAAACACCATATATTTT. Translation: CASSIGTGAISGNTIYF.

The rearrangement joins TRBV27 to TRBJ2-2, with unresolved D. The CDR3 runs 15 residues. The germline gives CDR1 MNHEY, CDR2 SMNVEV (reference sequence). V dropped 2 bases and J dropped 4 bases, with 11 bases sitting between them. In DNA, the CDR3 is TGTGCCAGCAGTTTAGAGTGGCAGACCACCGGGGAGCTGTTTTTT. This encodes CASSLEWQTTGELFF.

This chain joins TRBV14 and TRBJ2-6; D may be TRBD2 (5 bases). V was cut by 4 bases and J by 4 bases, with 20 bases left in between. Germline CDR1 reads SGHDN; CDR2 reads FVKESK. The CDR3 sequence is 18 residues long. The CDR3 bases are TGTGCCAGCAGCCTCAAGTCCTCTGAAACGGGGGGGGCCAACGTCCTGACTTTC. Its translation: CASSLKSSETGGANVLTF.